This is a list of T cell receptor beta chains from one sample in a study of CD8+CD57+ T cells in acquired aplastic anemia. TCRdb re-called the reads with MiXCR, one entry per CDR3 protein. The sample contains around 500,000 distinct CDR3 sequences, around 33% of which appear only once. Specimen: sorted CD4+, CD8+, or CD8+CD57+ T cells (not recorded which) from PBMCs. Source of these receptors: a human donor with aplastic anemia. CDR3s include the opening cysteine and the closing phenylalanine or tryptophan. Fields, in order: clone size, V gene, J gene, D gene, CDR3 protein, CDR3 DNA. The D gene is left open where the match is weak. Size is stated for part of the rows, as once, few or many counts, or as a class when the clone is expanded.

.	TRBV10-3	TRBJ2-7	.	CASSPLRSAQGEDEQYF	TGTGCCAGCAGCCCCCTTCGGTCGGCACAGGGTGAGGACGAGCAGTACTTC
.	TRBV20-1	TRBJ2-7	TRBD2	CSAATSVRSEQYF	TGCAGTGCTGCGACTAGCGTTAGGAGCGAGCAGTACTTC
few	TRBV5-1	TRBJ2-5	TRBD2	CASSTSGTSGGEETQYF	TGCGCCAGCAGCACATCAGGGACTAGCGGGGGTGAAGAGACCCAGTACTTC
few	TRBV2	TRBJ2-1	TRBD2	CASHSGLHGEQFF	TGTGCCAGCCATAGCGGGCTACATGGTGAGCAGTTCTTC
many	TRBV6-1	TRBJ1-6	.	CASNGKNSPLHF	TGTGCCAGCAACGGCAAGAATTCACCCCTCCACTTT
few	TRBV7-9	TRBJ1-4	.	CASSRAGTENEKLFF	TGTGCCAGCAGCAGGGCCGGGACGGAAAATGAAAAACTGTTTTTT
many	TRBV29-1	TRBJ2-3	.	CSVDEGDTQYF	TGCAGCGTTGACGAGGGAGATACGCAGTATTTT
many	TRBV20-1	TRBJ1-5	.	CSATGVGNQPQHF	TGCAGTGCTACCGGGGTTGGCAATCAGCCCCAGCATTTT
many	TRBV2	TRBJ1-2	TRBD1	CASTGTGAAMVGYTF	TGTGCCAGCACCGGGACAGGGGCCGCTATGGTGGGCTACACCTTC
many	TRBV7-3	TRBJ1-1	.	CASGNGPNTEAFF	TGTGCCAGCGGGAACGGACCGAACACTGAAGCTTTCTTT
few	TRBV11-1	TRBJ2-3	TRBD2	CASSGEASLAGAVTDTQYF	TGTGCCAGCAGCGGAGAAGCCAGCCTAGCGGGGGCCGTCACAGATACGCAGTATTTT
many	TRBV6-5	TRBJ2-2	TRBD2	CASSYSASGGPGELFF	TGTGCCAGCAGTTACTCGGCTAGCGGGGGCCCCGGGGAGCTGTTTTTT
.	TRBV15	TRBJ1-2	.	CATSRDNCEGSANYGYTF	TGTGCCACCAGCAGAGATAATTGTGAGGGGAGTGCTAACTATGGCTACACCTTC
few	TRBV27	TRBJ1-3	.	CASSTGLISGNTTIYF	TGTGCCAGCAGCACGGGACTGATCTCTGGAAACACGACCATATATTTT
.	TRBV20-1	TRBJ1-2	.	CSAHERVVYYGYTF	TGCAGTGCCCATGAGCGGGTTGTATATTATGGCTACACCTTC
.	TRBV7-2	TRBJ1-1	.	CASSLVTMNTEAFF	TGTGCCAGCAGCTTGGTCACAATGAACACTGAAGCTTTCTTT
.	TRBV5-4	TRBJ2-7	TRBD2	CASSLRLAPYEQCF	TGTGCCAGCAGCTTGCGACTAGCACCCTACGAGCAGTGCTTC
few	TRBV20-1	TRBJ1-1	TRBD1	CSAKKGAGMTEAFF	TGCAGTGCTAAGAAGGGGGCAGGGATGACTGAAGCTTTCTTT
.	TRBV30	TRBJ1-6	.	CAWRGGNSPLHF	TGTGCCTGGAGGGGGGGAAATTCACCCCTCCACTTT
.	TRBV19	TRBJ1-6	.	CASNHEAGAHPVPLHF	TGTGCCAGTAATCATGAGGCAGGGGCCCACCCGGTGCCCCTCCACTTC
.	TRBV24-1	TRBJ1-1	.	CASSPLGDADTEAFF	TGTGCCAGCAGCCCCCTCGGGGACGCGGACACTGAAGCTTTCTTT
.	TRBV6-1	TRBJ2-7	.	CASLAWEISHEQYF	TGTGCCAGCCTCGCGTGGGAGATCTCCCACGAGCAGTACTTC
.	TRBV5-1	TRBJ1-2	TRBD1	CPSSSEGTGDGYTF	TGCCCCAGCAGCTCTGAGGGGACAGGCGATGGCTACACCTTC
few	TRBV7-2	TRBJ2-6	.	CASSLEANVLTF	TGTGCCAGCAGCTTGGAGGCCAACGTCCTGACTTTC
.	TRBV15	TRBJ1-2	.	CATSRDLTRAGYTF	TGTGCCACCAGCAGAGATCTAACCAGGGCTGGCTACACCTTC
.	TRBV9	TRBJ1-4	TRBD1	CASSMGQGHEKLFF	TGTGCCAGCAGCATGGGACAGGGTCATGAAAAACTGTTTTTT
few	TRBV20-1	TRBJ1-1	.	CSARTLGGNTEAFF	TGCAGTGCTAGGACTCTCGGGGGAAACACTGAAGCTTTCTTT
few	TRBV27	TRBJ2-1	.	CASSWDTYNEQFF	TGTGCCAGCAGTTGGGACACCTACAATGAGCAGTTCTTC
.	TRBV14	TRBJ2-3	.	CASSAWGSTDTQYF	TGTGCCAGCAGCGCCTGGGGCAGCACAGATACGCAGTATTTT
many	TRBV19	TRBJ2-7	TRBD1	CASSLQGAKGEQYF	TGTGCCAGTAGTTTACAGGGGGCGAAGGGCGAGCAGTACTTC
.	TRBV20-1	TRBJ2-5	.	CSARDWGPETQYF	TGCAGTGCTAGAGATTGGGGTCCAGAGACCCAGTACTTC
few	TRBV24-1	TRBJ1-6	.	CASSPRRGGNSPLHF	TGTGCCAGCTCACCGCGGCGGGGAGGGAATTCACCCCTCCACTTT
few	TRBV7-8	TRBJ2-2	.	CASSPSGVTYTGELFF	TGTGCCAGCAGCCCTTCAGGGGTAACATACACCGGGGAGCTGTTTTTT
many	TRBV19	TRBJ2-2	TRBD1	CASSIDRAGGELFF	TGTGCCAGTAGTATTGACAGGGCGGGCGGGGAGCTGTTTTTT
many	TRBV2	TRBJ2-2	.	CASEGVANTGELFF	TGTGCCAGTGAGGGAGTCGCGAACACCGGGGAGCTGTTTTTT
.	TRBV6-1	TRBJ1-2	.	CASSTKFGAKVYGYTF	TGTGCCAGCAGTACGAAGTTTGGTGCAAAGGTCTATGGCTACACCTTC
.	TRBV4-2	TRBJ1-2	.	CASSPSDVEYYGYTF	TGTGCCAGCAGCCCGAGTGATGTGGAGTACTATGGCTACACCTTC
.	TRBV4-2	TRBJ1-6	TRBD1	CASSQIGGGQGVSYNSPLHF	TGTGCCAGCAGCCAAATCGGCGGGGGACAGGGGGTCTCCTATAATTCACCCCTCCACTTT
many	TRBV12-3/TRBV12-4	TRBJ2-7	.	CASSLSGQSYEQYF	TGTGCCAGCAGCTTATCGGGACAAAGCTACGAGCAGTACTTC
few	TRBV30	TRBJ2-7	.	CAWSVDPGRGYEQYF	TGTGCCTGGAGTGTAGATCCTGGCCGGGGGTACGAGCAGTACTTC
many	TRBV10-2	TRBJ2-3	.	CASSDWGSTDTQYF	TGCGCCAGCAGTGATTGGGGGAGCACAGATACGCAGTATTTT